A selection of T cell receptor beta chains follows, all from one sample in a study of shared clonotypes between healthy human individuals. Sequenced by immunoSEQ multiplex PCR; TCRdb stores in-frame clones only, minus some. Here the sample spans more than 900,000 clones, approximately 80% being singletons. The specimen was memory CD4+ T cells from PBMCs. The receptor set was obtained from a man between 18 and 29 years old in good health. Some clones in this sample may be carry-over from other donors' samples. Each CDR3 is given without its conserved first and last residue. A D gene is named only where the DNA matches it firmly.

>TRBV5-4|TRBJ2-1|TRBD2
ASSLDSGIKGNEQF
>TRBV9|TRBJ2-3|NA
ASSGQGGRADTQY
>TRBV6-1|TRBJ2-7|NA
ASSVGGTYEQY
>TRBV15|TRBJ1-5|TRBD1
ATSRDDRGRKGNQPQH
>TRBV10-2|TRBJ2-7|TRBD2
ASSRLAGIYEQY
>TRBV5-1|TRBJ1-1|NA
ASRTFTGNTEAF
>TRBV6-6|TRBJ1-2|TRBD1
ASSLLGTGGGADT
>TRBV5-1|TRBJ2-1|TRBD2
ASSSPGLAEYNEQF
>TRBV4-1|TRBJ2-7|TRBD1
ASSQPGTGYEQY
>TRBV6-4|TRBJ2-3|NA
APFNERKPTDTQY
>TRBV9|TRBJ2-2|NA
ASQGTGELF
>TRBV28|TRBJ2-3|NA
ASIAGTLGTDTQY
>TRBV5-4|TRBJ2-7|NA
ASSLPGSDEQY
>TRBV28|TRBJ1-3|NA
ASYSGSIGNTIY
>TRBV5-6|TRBJ2-1|TRBD1
ASSANRGTYNEQF
>TRBV7-9|TRBJ1-2|NA
ASSLAVINYGYT
>TRBV30|TRBJ1-3|NA
AWTKTFSGNTIY
>TRBV7-2|TRBJ1-2|TRBD1
ASSTRQGANYGYT
>TRBV5-5|TRBJ1-1|TRBD1
ASSLGWGTGTTEAF
>TRBV9|TRBJ2-2|NA
ASSVETGPRHGELF
>TRBV6-5|TRBJ2-7|TRBD1
AIGRGSNREQY
>TRBV28|TRBJ1-2|NA
ASTPGPGVRYGYT
>TRBV30|TRBJ1-4|NA
AWSISRTAAIEKLF
>TRBV30|TRBJ1-2|NA
AWSAGTDYGYT
>TRBV6-5|TRBJ2-1|TRBD2
ASSELAGGRNEQF
>TRBV4-3|TRBJ2-1|TRBD2
ASSLGLAGGLVSDEQF
>TRBV15|TRBJ2-1|NA
ATSSPKLYNEQF
>TRBV13|TRBJ2-1|TRBD2
ASSLRIILAGGERF
>TRBV5-1|TRBJ2-3|TRBD2
ASSLNLAGDKDTQY
>TRBV2|TRBJ2-1|TRBD2
AGTTSGVYNEQF